This TCR beta chain was recorded in a study of CD8+ T cells in alopecia areata. Findings and limits, study-wide: Sequenced scalp T cells also include alphabeta T cells resident in normal skin.

Extraction of RNA preceded its reverse transcription into cDNA, which served as the sequencing template. Profiled with immunoSEQ multiplex PCR; TCRdb holds only in-frame clones, not every one. Counted here are 200,000 to 250,000 clones, 57% occurring once; the ten biggest clones make up around 0.44%. The CDR3 spans 14 residues. Germline V lookup: CDR1 SQVTM, CDR2 ANQGSEA. The V and J ends lost 8 bases and 4 bases, in that order; junction bases with no gene match: 13. Note on this clone: What it recognizes is unknown.

The sequence was obtained from a human donor with alopecia areata. V is TRBV29-1 and J is TRBJ2-7; 8 nucleotides agree with TRBD2. Material: CD4+ T cells sorted from blood, obtained at week 0. The CDR3 DNA follows: TGCAGCCCTGGGCCTAGCGGGCCGGGTTACGAGCAGTACTTC. Translation gives CSPGPSGPGYEQYF.